This is a list of T cell receptor beta chains from one sample in a study of T cell responses to AZD1222 COVID-19 vaccine. Data came from immunoSEQ multiplex PCR; TCRdb stores just in-frame clones and leaves some out. Of more than 85,000 clones detected, 65% to 85% appear once; the ten largest clones hold approximately 15%. Sequences were derived from peripheral blood, sampled 28 days after the second AZD1222 dose. The receptors were gathered from an adult who received the AZD1222 COVID-19 vaccine. The CDR3 runs from the conserved cysteine through the conserved F or W. A D gene is named only where the DNA matches it firmly. Clone sizes are given selectively: once, few, many, or a class where the clone is expanded.

TRBV19	NA	TRBJ1-1	TRBD1	TGTGCCAGTAGTAAATTGACAGGGTGGTTCTCTGAAGCTTTCTTT	CASSKLTGWFSEAFF
TRBV19	few	TRBJ1-1	TRBD1	TGTGCCAGTAGTCTAACAGGGGGGACTGAAGCTTTCTTT	CASSLTGGTEAFF
TRBV20-1	few	TRBJ1-2	NA	TGCAGTGCTAGGCTCAGGGGTAATCACACCTTC	CSARLRGNHTF
TRBV11-3	NA	TRBJ2-7	NA	TGTGCCAGCAGCTCGCGGGGAGAGCAGTACTTC	CASSSRGEQYF
TRBV30	NA	TRBJ1-2	TRBD1	TGTGCCTGGAGAGAACAGGGGGCTGGAGGCTACACCTTC	CAWREQGAGGYTF
TRBV5-1	NA	TRBJ2-1	NA	TGCGCCAGCAGCTTGTGGGGGGTGGACAATGAGCAGTTCTTC	CASSLWGVDNEQFF
TRBV11-3	NA	TRBJ1-1	NA	TGTGCCAGCAGCCAAGCCCCCGCGAACACTGAAGCTTTCTTT	CASSQAPANTEAFF
TRBV6-5	NA	TRBJ2-7	NA	TGTGCCAGCAGTTACGCCGCAGGGTCCTACGAGCAGTACTTC	CASSYAAGSYEQYF
TRBV2	NA	TRBJ2-7	NA	TGTGCCAGCAAGTTAGGGCAGTTGAGCTCCTACGAGCAGTACTTC	CASKLGQLSSYEQYF
TRBV6-5	NA	TRBJ1-6	NA	TGTGCCAGCAGGAAAATAGAGGATAATTCACCCCTCCACTTT	CASRKIEDNSPLHF
TRBV20-1	NA	TRBJ1-6	NA	TGCAGTGCTAGTCGGGATACAAGCTCCTATAATTCACCCCTCCACTTT	CSASRDTSSYNSPLHF
TRBV6-2/TRBV6-3	NA	TRBJ2-1	TRBD2	TGTGCCAGCAGTTACTCGACGATAGCGGGAGGGCCCCACAATGAGCAGTTCTTC	CASSYSTIAGGPHNEQFF
TRBV6-6	once	TRBJ1-5	NA	TGTGCCAGCAGCCACGGGGCAAATCAGCCCCAGCATTTT	CASSHGANQPQHF
TRBV5-1	once	TRBJ2-5	TRBD2	TGCGCCAGCAGTACGGGAGGGACGGAACAAGAGACCCAGTACTTC	CASSTGGTEQETQYF
TRBV3-1/TRBV3-2	NA	TRBJ1-1	NA	TGTGCCAGCAGCCAAGAAGGAGGGAACACTGAAGCTTTCTTT	CASSQEGGNTEAFF
TRBV7-2	NA	TRBJ2-2	TRBD2	TGTGCCAGCAGCCTCGGACACGGGGGGTCTTACGGGGAGCTGTTTTTT	CASSLGHGGSYGELFF
TRBV7-9	NA	TRBJ1-1	NA	TGTGCCAGCAGCCGGACGGGTAGGGGCAGCACTGAAGCTTTCTTT	CASSRTGRGSTEAFF
TRBV7-9	few	TRBJ1-3	NA	TGTGCCAGCAGCTTATGGGAGCCCTCTGGAAACACCATATATTTT	CASSLWEPSGNTIYF
TRBV5-1	NA	TRBJ1-3	NA	TGCGCCAGCAGCTTCCTGAACACCATATATTTT	CASSFLNTIYF
TRBV27	NA	TRBJ2-2	NA	TGTGCCAGCAACCTCCGAGGGGCGGGTTGCACCGGGGAGCTGTTTTTT	CASNLRGAGCTGELFF
TRBV7-2	NA	TRBJ2-3	NA	TGTGCCAGCAGCCCTCGCGCGTACCAAGCCGATACGCAGTATTTT	CASSPRAYQADTQYF
TRBV7-9	NA	TRBJ2-1	NA	TGTGCCAGCAGCTTGGCGGGTTCGGCGGGTGAGCAGTTCTTC	CASSLAGSAGEQFF
TRBV4-1	few	TRBJ1-3	TRBD1	TGCGCCAGCAGCCAAGAGGACAGGGCTGGAAACACCATATATTTT	CASSQEDRAGNTIYF
TRBV15	NA	TRBJ1-2	NA	TGTGCCACCAGCAGAGATCGGTCGGCGAACTATGGCTACACCTTC	CATSRDRSANYGYTF
TRBV25-1	NA	TRBJ2-3	NA	TGTGCCAGCAGTGAATTTACAGATACGCAGTATTTT	CASSEFTDTQYF
TRBV21-1	NA	TRBJ2-3	NA	TGTGCCAGCAAATTCCCAGATACGCAGTATTTT	CASKFPDTQYF
TRBV3-1/TRBV3-2	NA	TRBJ2-1	NA	TGTGCCAGCAGCCAAGACTCCCTTGAGCAGTTCTTC	CASSQDSLEQFF
TRBV10-3	NA	TRBJ1-5	NA	TGTGCCATCAGTGAATCAGGGGAGCAGCCCCAGCATTTT	CAISESGEQPQHF
TRBV18	NA	TRBJ1-1	NA	TGTGCCAGCACACCAGGAAGGGGGGACACTGAAGCTTTCTTT	CASTPGRGDTEAFF
TRBV5-1	NA	TRBJ1-5	NA	TGCGCCAGCAGCTTGGAGGGCGGGGATCAGCCCCAGCATTTT	CASSLEGGDQPQHF
TRBV14	NA	TRBJ1-2	TRBD1	TGTGCCAGCAGCCAACTCGGACAGGGAGGTGGCTACACCTTC	CASSQLGQGGGYTF
TRBV6-2/TRBV6-3	NA	TRBJ1-5	NA	TGTGCCAGCAGTTACCTTTCGGGCCTCCTAAATCAGCCCCAGCATTTT	CASSYLSGLLNQPQHF